This T cell receptor (beta chain) was identified in a study of CD8+ T cells in alopecia areata. As for the study in general: Percent of scalp involved defined treated patients' severity scores. Findings and limits, study-wide: Scalp data also include sequences from resident alphabeta T cells of normal skin.

Only a few counts were recorded for this clone. Its antigen is still unknown. Treatment described: oral pan-JAK inhibitor, 5-10 mg twice daily. This CDR3 is built from 13 residues. Trimming removed 2 bases at V and 1 base at J, with 6 bases between. TCR sequencing used cDNA made by reverse transcription of extracted RNA. The method was immunoSEQ multiplex PCR; TCRdb's version includes in-frame clones alone and lacks a portion of them. Altogether about 190,000 clones are present, around 50% being singletons, with the ten largest covering approximately 12%. The chain carries TRBV23-1 and TRBJ2-7, with D possibly being TRBD1 (5 bases). TRBV23-1 is treated as an ORF (open reading frame) with a function not yet certain. The sequenced sample was CD8+ T cells sorted from blood, obtained at week 24, from a patient treated with tofacitinib. The sequence came from a human donor with alopecia areata. The CDR3, as DNA: TGCGCCAGCAGTCAACAGGGTTCCTACGAGCAGTACTTC. Encoded protein: CASSQQGSYEQYF.